A selection of T cell receptor beta chains follows, all from one sample in a study of blood T cell repertoires in COVID-19. The protocol was immunoSEQ multiplex PCR, while the TCRdb copy is restricted to in-frame clones and leaves out a portion. The sample holds approximately 170,000 clones, about 90% seen once. Sequenced material: PBMCs or T cells enriched from blood (not recorded which). The source is a woman in her late teens or twenties who had recovered from COVID-19. Both conserved end residues are part of each CDR3. Each record gives: clone size, V gene, D gene, J gene, CDR3 DNA, CDR3 protein. D genes are given only for firm matches. Size is omitted from some rows. Given values are once, few, many or a class for expanded clones.

NA	TRBV9	NA	TRBJ1-1	TGTGCCAGCAGCCCCCTATCAGGCACTGAAGCTTTCTTT	CASSPLSGTEAFF
NA	TRBV18	NA	TRBJ2-1	TGTGCCAGCTCACCACCAACAGGGAGTTACAATGAGCAGTTCTTC	CASSPPTGSYNEQFF
NA	TRBV6-2/TRBV6-3	NA	TRBJ1-5	TGTGCCAGCAGCCAAAAACAGGGAGGGGGGGTCAATCAGCCCCAGCATTTT	CASSQKQGGGVNQPQHF
NA	TRBV2	TRBD2	TRBJ2-5	TGTGCCAGCAGGGTACTAGCGGGAGAGACCCAGTACTTC	CASRVLAGETQYF
NA	TRBV11-2	NA	TRBJ1-1	TGTGCCAGCAGCCCACAGGGCACTGAAGCTTTCTTT	CASSPQGTEAFF
once	TRBV28	NA	TRBJ1-4	TGTGCCAGCAGTTTATACCAGGGGCTCGAAAAACTGTTTTTT	CASSLYQGLEKLFF
NA	TRBV30	NA	TRBJ1-1	TGTGCCTGGAGTGGATACACAGGGCAGAACACTGAAGCTTTCTTT	CAWSGYTGQNTEAFF
NA	TRBV6-5	NA	TRBJ2-7	TGTGCCAGCTCCGGACAGAGAGACTACGAGCAGTACTTC	CASSGQRDYEQYF
NA	TRBV29-1	NA	TRBJ2-5	TGCAGCGTGGACTCCCAAGAGACCCAGTACTTC	CSVDSQETQYF
NA	TRBV11-2	TRBD1	TRBJ1-3	TGTGCCAGCAGCTCGACAGGGGTGGACACCATATATTTT	CASSSTGVDTIYF